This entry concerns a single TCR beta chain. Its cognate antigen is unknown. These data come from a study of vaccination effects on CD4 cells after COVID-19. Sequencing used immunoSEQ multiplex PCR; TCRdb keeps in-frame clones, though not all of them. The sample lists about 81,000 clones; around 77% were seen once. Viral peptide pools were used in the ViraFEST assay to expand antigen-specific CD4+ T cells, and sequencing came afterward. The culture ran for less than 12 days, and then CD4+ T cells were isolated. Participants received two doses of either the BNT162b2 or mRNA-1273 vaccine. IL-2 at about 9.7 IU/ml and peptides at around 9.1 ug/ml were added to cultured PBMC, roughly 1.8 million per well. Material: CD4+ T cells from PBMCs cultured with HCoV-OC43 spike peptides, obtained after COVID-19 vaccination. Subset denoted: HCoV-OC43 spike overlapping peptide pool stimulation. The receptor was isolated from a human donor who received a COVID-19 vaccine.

In DNA form, the CDR3 reads TGTGCCAGCAGCTTAATGACCGTCGAAAAACTGTTTTTT. It encodes CASSLMTVEKLFF. The V gene is TRBV7-3, the J gene TRBJ1-4; D gene uncertain. CDR1 is SGHTA, CDR2 FQGTGA, per germline. V gave up 1 base and J gave up 8 bases, with 8 bases separating them. This CDR3 spans 13 amino acids.